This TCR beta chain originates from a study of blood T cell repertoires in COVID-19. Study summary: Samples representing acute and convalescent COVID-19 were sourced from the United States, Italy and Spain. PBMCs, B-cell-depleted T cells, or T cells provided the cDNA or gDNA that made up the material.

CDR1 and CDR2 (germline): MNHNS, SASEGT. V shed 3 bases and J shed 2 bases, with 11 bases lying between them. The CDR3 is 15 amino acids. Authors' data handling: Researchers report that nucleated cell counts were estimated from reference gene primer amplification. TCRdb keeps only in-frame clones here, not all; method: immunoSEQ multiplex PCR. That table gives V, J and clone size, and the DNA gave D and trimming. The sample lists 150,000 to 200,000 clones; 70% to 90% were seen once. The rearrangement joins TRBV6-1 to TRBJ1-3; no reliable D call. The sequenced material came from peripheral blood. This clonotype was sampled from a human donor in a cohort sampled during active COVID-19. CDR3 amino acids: CASSDGTSPGNTIYF. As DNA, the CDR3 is TGTGCCAGCAGTGACGGTACCTCTCCTGGAAACACCATATATTTT.